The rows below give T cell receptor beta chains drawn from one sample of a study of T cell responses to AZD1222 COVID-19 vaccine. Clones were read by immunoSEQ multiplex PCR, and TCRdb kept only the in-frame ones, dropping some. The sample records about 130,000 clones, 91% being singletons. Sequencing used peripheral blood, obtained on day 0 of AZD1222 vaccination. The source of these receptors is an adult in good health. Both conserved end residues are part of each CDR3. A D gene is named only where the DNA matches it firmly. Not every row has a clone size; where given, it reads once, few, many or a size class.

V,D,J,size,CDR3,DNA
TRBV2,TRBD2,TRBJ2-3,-,CASSLRGGGTDTQYF,TGTGCCAGCAGCCTCAGGGGCGGGGGGACAGATACGCAGTATTTT
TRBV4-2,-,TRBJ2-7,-,CASSSQRGGYEQYF,TGTGCCAGCAGCTCTCAGCGAGGGGGCTACGAGCAGTACTTC
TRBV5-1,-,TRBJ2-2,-,CASSLQGAGGELFF,TGCGCCAGCAGCTTGCAGGGAGCAGGGGGGGAGCTGTTTTTT
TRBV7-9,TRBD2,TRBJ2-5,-,CASSLALAGGKKETQYF,TGTGCCAGCAGCTTAGCGCTAGCGGGGGGTAAAAAAGAGACCCAGTACTTC
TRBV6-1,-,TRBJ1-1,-,CASSEVRVNTEAFF,TGTGCCAGCAGTGAAGTGCGAGTGAACACTGAAGCTTTCTTT
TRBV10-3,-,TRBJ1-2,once,CAISVGGAPANYGYTF,TGTGCCATCAGTGTGGGGGGAGCGCCAGCTAACTATGGCTACACCTTC
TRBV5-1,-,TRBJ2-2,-,CASSLFSQENTGELFF,TGCGCCAGCAGCTTGTTCTCACAGGAAAACACCGGGGAGCTGTTTTTT
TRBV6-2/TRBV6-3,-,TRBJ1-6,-,CASSYSPNSPLHF,TGTGCCAGCAGTTACTCACCGAATTCACCCCTCCACTTT
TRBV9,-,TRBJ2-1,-,CASNHPGVSSYNEQFF,TGTGCCAGCAACCACCCTGGGGTTAGCTCCTACAATGAGCAGTTCTTC
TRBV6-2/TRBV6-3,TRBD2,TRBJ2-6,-,CASSPHGLAGHDSSGANVLTF,TGTGCCAGCAGTCCACATGGACTAGCGGGGCACGATAGCTCTGGGGCCAACGTCCTGACTTTC
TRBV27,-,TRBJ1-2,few,CASRAGVGGYTF,TGTGCCAGCAGGGCAGGGGTTGGAGGCTACACCTTC
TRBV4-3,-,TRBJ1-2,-,CASSQDPGSPYGYTF,TGCGCCAGCAGCCAAGATCCGGGCAGTCCCTATGGCTACACCTTC
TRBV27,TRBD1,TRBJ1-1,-,CASTRQGGTEAFF,TGTGCCAGCACTCGCCAGGGGGGCACTGAAGCTTTCTTT
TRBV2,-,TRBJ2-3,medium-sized,CASSEWGPTDTQYF,TGTGCCAGCAGTGAATGGGGCCCCACAGATACGCAGTATTTT
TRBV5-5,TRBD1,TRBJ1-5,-,CASSLVGTGGQPQHF,TGTGCCAGCAGCTTGGTGGGGACAGGGGGTCAGCCCCAGCATTTT
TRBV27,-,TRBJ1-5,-,CASSYNFGNQPQHF,TGTGCCAGCAGTTACAATTTCGGCAATCAGCCCCAGCATTTT
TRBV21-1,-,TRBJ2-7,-,CASSKVGTSGIYEQYF,TGTGCCAGCAGCAAGGTAGGGACTAGCGGGATCTACGAGCAGTACTTC
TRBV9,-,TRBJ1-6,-,CASSVGGQGVSPLHF,TGTGCCAGCAGCGTAGGGGGACAAGGGGTTTCACCCCTCCACTTT
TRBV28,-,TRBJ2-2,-,CASSFQGLVTGELFF,TGTGCCAGCAGTTTTCAGGGGCTCGTTACCGGGGAGCTGTTTTTT
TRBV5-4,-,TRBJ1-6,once,CASRTDSSNSPLHF,TGTGCCAGCCGAACGGACAGCTCAAATTCACCCCTCCACTTT
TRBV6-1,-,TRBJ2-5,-,CASSEFGSQETQYF,TGTGCCAGCAGTGAGTTCGGCAGCCAAGAGACCCAGTACTTC
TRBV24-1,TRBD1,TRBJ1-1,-,CATSELRDRGEVAFF,TGTGCCACCAGTGAACTCCGGGACAGGGGAGAGGTAGCTTTCTTT
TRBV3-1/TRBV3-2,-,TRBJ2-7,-,CASSQDRAEQYF,TGTGCCAGCAGCCAAGATCGTGCCGAGCAGTACTTC
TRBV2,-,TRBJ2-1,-,CASSPFAGPVGNEQFF,TGTGCCAGCAGTCCATTCGCGGGGCCGGTAGGCAATGAGCAGTTCTTC
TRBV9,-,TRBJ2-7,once,CASSVASDPEQYF,TGTGCCAGCAGCGTAGCTAGCGACCCCGAGCAGTACTTC
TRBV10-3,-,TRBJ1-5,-,CAISGRVEEPQHF,TGTGCCATCAGTGGGAGGGTTGAAGAGCCCCAGCATTTT
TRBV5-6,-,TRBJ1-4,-,CASSLVWGPDEKLFF,TGTGCCAGCAGCTTGGTCTGGGGGCCGGATGAAAAACTGTTTTTT
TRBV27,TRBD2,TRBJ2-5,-,CASSLGLAQETQYF,TGTGCCAGCAGTTTGGGACTAGCTCAAGAGACCCAGTACTTC
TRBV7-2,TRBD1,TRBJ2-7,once,CASSLGTGGGEQYF,TGTGCCAGCAGCCTCGGGACAGGGGGCGGCGAGCAGTACTTC